One sample yielded the 23 T cell receptor beta chains listed below, sequenced in a study of cytomegalovirus exposure and HLA in healthy donors. Sequencing was performed with immunoSEQ multiplex PCR; in TCRdb, only in-frame clones are kept and a portion is missing. In the table there are a few hundred thousand clones, 70% to 90% of which are singletons. Sequencing was performed on PBMCs. The receptors derive from a man younger than 40 in good health and CMV-seronegative.

In its sample, this clone was seen a few times. V gene TRBV7-9 combines with J gene TRBJ1-1; no firm D call. Germline CDR1 reads SEHNR; CDR2 reads FQNEAQ (reference sequence). With 5 bases removed from V and 5 bases from J, the gap between germline ends came to 12 bases. This CDR3 contains 13 residues. The CDR3 nucleotides read TGTGCCAGCAGCATAGGCGGGAGAACTGAAGCTTTCTTT. Protein sequence: CASSIGGRTEAFF.

Remarks on this clone: This CDR3 is also generated by other DNA sequences in the sample. The chain joins TRBV9 to TRBJ1-3, with TRBD1 identical over 7 bases. This CDR3 comprises 16 residues. Germline CDR1 is SGDLS and CDR2 is YYNGEE. The junction had 5 bases not matched to a gene; V was cut back by 2 bases and J by 0 bases. The CDR3 reads CASSVGTASSGNTIYF. In DNA form, the CDR3 reads TGTGCCAGCAGCGTCGGGACAGCGAGCTCTGGAAACACCATATATTTT.

This sequence joins TRBV21-1 and TRBJ1-3; the D call TRBD1 from the table was never checked on the DNA. TRBV21-1 is a documented pseudogene. There are 16 residues in the CDR3. CDR3 nucleotides: TGTGCCAGCAGCAAAGAACCAGGTAACTCTGGAAACACCATATATTTT. Translating it yields CASSKEPGNSGNTIYF.

V gene TRBV10-2 combines with J gene TRBJ1-2; TRBD1 might be the D (5 bases). Germline V lookup: CDR1 WSHSY, CDR2 SAAADI. Trimming took 2 bases from V and 3 from J, leaving 7 bases between them. This CDR3 has 13 amino acids. CDR3 protein: CASSELRDYGYTF. The CDR3 DNA follows: TGCGCCAGCAGTGAGCTCAGGGACTATGGCTACACCTTC.

This chain links TRBV18 with TRBJ1-2; 8 bases fit TRBD1. The V gene's germline CDR1 is KGHSH and CDR2 LQKENI. The CDR3 loop spans 16 amino acids. J was trimmed by 4 bases and V by 4 bases; bases with no gene match: 11. This CDR3 is CASSRPGVDRAYGYTF. CDR3 coding DNA: TGTGCCAGCTCACGACCGGGGGTGGACAGGGCCTATGGCTACACCTTC.

The V gene is TRBV5-4, the J gene TRBJ1-1; D not resolved. Trimming left V 2 bases short and J 0 bases short, with 14 bases between. This CDR3 contains 16 residues. Looked up from germline, CDR1 is SGHNT and CDR2 is YYREEE (reference sequence). This CDR3 reads CASSLPLQNLNTEAFF. In nucleotides, the CDR3 is TGTGCCAGCAGCTTACCATTACAGAATTTGAACACTGAAGCTTTCTTT.

The chain has TRBV27 and TRBJ2-2, with unresolved D. The V gene's germline CDR1 is MNHEY and CDR2 SMNVEV (reference sequence). The CDR3 sequence is 15 residues long. V lost 4 bases and J lost 5, with 14 bases in between. The CDR3 is CASSSHSSRTGELFF. The CDR3, as DNA: TGTGCCAGCAGTTCCCATTCTTCGAGAACCGGGGAGCTGTTTTTT.

The chain couples TRBV18 to TRBJ1-5, with 10 nucleotides matching TRBD1. CDR1 is KGHSH and CDR2 is LQKENI in the germline V gene. The CDR3 is made up of 14 amino acids. V dropped 4 bases and J dropped 9; count of bases not matched to a gene: 6. The CDR3 sequence is CASSRRTGGPPQHF. The CDR3, as DNA: TGTGCCAGCTCACGCCGGACAGGGGGTCCGCCCCAGCATTTT.

The CDR3 DNA sequence: TGTGCCAGCAGCGCCTCAGGGGGCTTGGACTATGGCTACACCTTC. It encodes CASSASGGLDYGYTF. The chain employs TRBV13 and TRBJ1-2, with TRBD1 matching over 8 bases. CDR3 length: 15 amino acids. CDR1 and CDR2 from the germline V gene are PRHDT and FYEKMQ (reference sequence). Unmatched junction bases numbered 8, after V lost 5 bases and J lost 3 bases.

The chain couples TRBV5-6 to TRBJ2-5; a weak D match, TRBD2 (6 bases). Germline V gene data show CDR1 as SGHDT and CDR2 as YYEEEE. This CDR3 spans 15 amino acids. V was shortened by 4 bases and J by 9 bases, with 22 bases between the two germline ends. The CDR3 region is CASSAAGAGPLAQYF. CDR3 coding DNA: TGTGCCAGCAGCGCCGCTGGGGCGGGGCCCTTGGCCCAGTACTTC.

This chain links TRBV10-3 with TRBJ2-7; 9 nucleotides line up with TRBD1. The germline gives CDR1 ENHRY, CDR2 SYGVKD. The V and J ends lost 4 bases and 1 base, in that order; junction bases with no gene match: 5. This CDR3 has 15 amino acids. The CDR3 is CAISAPGQGSYEQYF. The DNA for the CDR3 is TGTGCCATCAGTGCTCCGGGACAGGGTTCCTACGAGCAGTACTTC.

This clone was counted a single time. The V call is TRBV14, the J call TRBJ2-1; possibly TRBD2 for D (7 bases). Between the trimmed V and J ends, which lost 8 bases and 7 bases, there was a span of 15 bases. Per the germline V gene, CDR1 is SGHDN and CDR2 is FVKESK. The CDR3 has 13 residues. The CDR3 nucleotides read TGTGCCAGCGGGGGGGCCTTGACTAATGAGCAGTTCTTC. This encodes CASGGALTNEQFF.

This sequence joins TRBV11-2 and TRBJ1-3, with 8 bases that match TRBD1. The V and J ends lost 0 bases and 5 bases, in that order; junction bases with no gene match: 3. This CDR3 has 15 residues. Germline V gives CDR1 SGHAT, CDR2 FQNNGV. This CDR3 reads CASSLEGTGRNTIYF. DNA of the CDR3: TGTGCCAGCAGCTTAGAGGGGACAGGCAGAAACACCATATATTTT. Complete variable domain (other parts from reference TRBV11-2 and TRBJ1-3): EAGVAQSPRYKIIEKRQSVAFWCNPISGHATLYWYQQILGQGPKLLIQFQNNGVVDDSQLPKDRFSAERLKGVDSTLKIQPAKLEDSAVYLCASSLEGTGRNTIYFGEGSWLTVV.

The chain links TRBV27 to TRBJ2-1, with 10 bases lining up with TRBD2. The germline CDR1 and CDR2 sequences are MNHEY and SMNVEV (reference sequence). The V segment lost 6 bases and the J segment 7 bases; nucleotides outside the gene matches: 9. The CDR3 has 15 residues. CDR3 nucleotide sequence: TGTGCCAGCAGGCCCGAAGCGGGGGGGACTAATGAGCAGTTCTTC. Translating gives CASRPEAGGTNEQFF.

The chain joins TRBV7-9 to TRBJ2-7; D is ambiguous. The CDR3 extends over 14 amino acids. Germline V CDR1 and CDR2: SEHNR, FQNEAQ (reference sequence). Trimming took off 2 bases at V and 2 bases at J, with 10 bases between the two ends. The CDR3 sequence: CASSLTGPAYEQYF. Written as DNA, the CDR3 is TGTGCCAGCAGCTTAACTGGGCCCGCCTACGAGCAGTACTTC.

The chain recombines TRBV5-6 with TRBJ2-5; the D gene is possibly TRBD1 (5 bases). Germline V lookup: CDR1 SGHDT, CDR2 YYEEEE. The V end lost 1 base, the J end lost 5 bases, and 15 bases lay between the germline ends. The CDR3 extends over 15 amino acids. CDR3 nucleotide sequence: TGTGCCAGCAGCTTGCCGGCAGGGTTTGGGGAGACCCAGTACTTC. As protein: CASSLPAGFGETQYF.

This sequence joins TRBV5-8 and TRBJ2-1; TRBD2 matches 8 bases. The junction had 11 bases not matched to a gene; V was cut back by 2 bases and J by 4 bases. Germline values: CDR1 SGHTS, CDR2 YDEGEE. This CDR3 contains 17 residues. The CDR3 DNA reads TGTGCCAGCAGCTTTCAGAGCGGGGGCACGATATACAATGAGCAGTTCTTC. It is translated as CASSFQSGGTIYNEQFF. Looking up the rest from reference TRBV5-8 and TRBJ2-1 gives the full variable domain: EAGVTQSPTHLIKTRGQQATLRCSPISGHTSVYWYQQALGLGLQFLLWYDEGEERNRGNFPPRFSGRQFPNYSSELNVNALELEDSALYLCASSFQSGGTIYNEQFFGPGTRLTVL.

This chain links TRBV6-4 with TRBJ2-2; D unclear. CDR3 size: 14 residues. V was cut by 5 bases and J by 1 base, with 8 bases left in between. The germline gives CDR1 MRHNA, CDR2 SNTAGT. The chain's CDR3 is CASSIERNTGELFF. CDR3 nucleotides: TGTGCCAGCAGTATCGAGCGGAACACCGGGGAGCTGTTTTTT.

The chain links TRBV6-1 to TRBJ1-5, with 9 bases aligning to TRBD1. V shed 4 bases, J shed 8 bases, and the junction held 6 bases outside the gene matches. The CDR3 covers 14 residues. Germline V gives CDR1 MNHNS, CDR2 SASEGT. The CDR3: CASSVGTGKEPQHF. In DNA form, the CDR3 reads TGTGCCAGCAGTGTAGGGACAGGGAAGGAGCCCCAGCATTTT.

The chain has TRBV12-5 and TRBJ2-2; D not resolved. The V end was cut by 4 bases, the J end by 6 bases, with 21 bases between. Per germline, CDR1 LGHNT and CDR2 FRNRAP. The CDR3 extends over 17 amino acids. The CDR3 sequence is CASGWPIAPSVPGELFF. For the CDR3, the DNA is TGTGCTAGTGGTTGGCCGATAGCTCCGTCCGTTCCCGGGGAGCTGTTTTTT.

The CDR3 region has the DNA TGCGCCAGCAGCTTAGATCGCGGGGGGCCGTCCTACGAGCAGTACTTC. Protein product: CASSLDRGGPSYEQYF. This sequence joins TRBV5-1 and TRBJ2-7; 8 nucleotides agree with TRBD2. Germline V CDR1 and CDR2: SGHRS, YFSETQ. The V gene end was trimmed by 2 bases and the J gene end by 1 base; junction bases not matched to a gene: 8. The CDR3 contains 16 residues.

V gene TRBV6-6 combines with J gene TRBJ1-1, with a weak D call TRBD1 (6 bases). The germline V gene encodes CDR1 MNHNY and CDR2 SVGAGI (reference sequence). Trimming removed 6 bases from V and 11 bases from J, with 19 bases in between. There are 13 residues in the CDR3. The chain's CDR3 is CASSLSGGRVAFF. The CDR3 coding sequence is TGTGCCAGCAGCCTCAGCGGGGGGCGTGTGGCTTTCTTT.

This sequence joins TRBV7-9 and TRBJ1-4; D possibly corresponds to TRBD1 (5 bases). V lost 10 bases and J lost 8, with 17 bases in between. The CDR3 covers 13 residues. Germline-derived CDR1 and CDR2 are SEHNR and FQNEAQ (reference sequence). Here the CDR3 reads CATHWGEPEKLFF. CDR3 nucleotide sequence: TGTGCCACCCACTGGGGGGAGCCCGAAAAACTGTTTTTT.